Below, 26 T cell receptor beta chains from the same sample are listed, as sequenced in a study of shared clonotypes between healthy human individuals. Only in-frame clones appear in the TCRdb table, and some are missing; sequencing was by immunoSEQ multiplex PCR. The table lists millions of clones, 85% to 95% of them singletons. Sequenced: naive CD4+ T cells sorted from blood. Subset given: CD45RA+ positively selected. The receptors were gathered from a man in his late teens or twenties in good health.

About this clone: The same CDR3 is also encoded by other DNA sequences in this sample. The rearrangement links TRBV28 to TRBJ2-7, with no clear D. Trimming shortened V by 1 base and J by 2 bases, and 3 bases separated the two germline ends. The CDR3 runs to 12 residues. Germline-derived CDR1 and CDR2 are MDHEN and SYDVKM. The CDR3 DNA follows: TGTGCCAGCAGTTTATCTACCTACGAGCAGTACTTC. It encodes CASSLSTYEQYF.

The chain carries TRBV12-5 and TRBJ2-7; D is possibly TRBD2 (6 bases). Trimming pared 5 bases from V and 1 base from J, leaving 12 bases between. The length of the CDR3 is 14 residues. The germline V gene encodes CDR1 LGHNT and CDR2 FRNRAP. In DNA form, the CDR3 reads TGTGCTAGTGGTCCCGGGACTGGATCCTACGAGCAGTACTTC. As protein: CASGPGTGSYEQYF.

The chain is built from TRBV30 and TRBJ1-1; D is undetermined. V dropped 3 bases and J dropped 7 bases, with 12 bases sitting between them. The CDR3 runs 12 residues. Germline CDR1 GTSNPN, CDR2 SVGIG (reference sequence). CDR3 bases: TGTGCCTGGAGCGCCGCCAAACTTGAAGCTTTCTTT. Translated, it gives CAWSAAKLEAFF.

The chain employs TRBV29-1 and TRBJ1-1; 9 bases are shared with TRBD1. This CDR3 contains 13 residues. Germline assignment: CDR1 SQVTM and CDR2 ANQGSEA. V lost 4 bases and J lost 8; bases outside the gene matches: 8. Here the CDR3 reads CSVGTGAGREAFF. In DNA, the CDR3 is TGCAGCGTTGGGACAGGGGCAGGGAGGGAAGCTTTCTTT.

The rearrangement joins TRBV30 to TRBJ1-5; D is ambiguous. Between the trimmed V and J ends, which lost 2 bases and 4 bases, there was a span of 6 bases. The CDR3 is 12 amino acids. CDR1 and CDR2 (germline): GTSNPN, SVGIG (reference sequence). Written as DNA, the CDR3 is TGTGCCTGGAGTCAGCTTAATCAGCCCCAGCATTTT. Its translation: CAWSQLNQPQHF.

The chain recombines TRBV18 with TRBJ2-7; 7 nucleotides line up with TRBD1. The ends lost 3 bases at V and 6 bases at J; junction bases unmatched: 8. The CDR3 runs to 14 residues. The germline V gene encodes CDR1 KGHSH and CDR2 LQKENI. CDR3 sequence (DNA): TGTGCCAGCTCACCCGACAGGGACGTGGGCGAGCAGTACTTC. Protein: CASSPDRDVGEQYF.

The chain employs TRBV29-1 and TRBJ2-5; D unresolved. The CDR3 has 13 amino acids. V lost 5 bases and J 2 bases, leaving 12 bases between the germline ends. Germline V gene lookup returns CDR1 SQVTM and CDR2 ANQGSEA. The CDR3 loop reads CSVIARAQETQYF. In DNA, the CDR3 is TGCAGCGTTATAGCTCGGGCGCAAGAGACCCAGTACTTC.

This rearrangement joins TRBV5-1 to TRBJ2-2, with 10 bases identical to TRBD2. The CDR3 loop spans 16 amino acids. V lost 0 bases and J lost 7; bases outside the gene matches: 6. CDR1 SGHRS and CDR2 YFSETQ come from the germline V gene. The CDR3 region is CASSLDLAGVHGELFF. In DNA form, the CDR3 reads TGCGCCAGCAGCTTGGATCTAGCGGGGGTGCACGGGGAGCTGTTTTTT.

CDR3 sequence reads: CASRASGSETQYF. In DNA form, the CDR3 reads TGTGCCAGCAGGGCAAGCGGGAGTGAGACCCAGTACTTC. The chain combines TRBV6-1 with TRBJ2-5; TRBD2 agrees at 8 bases. Germline CDR1 reads MNHNS; CDR2 reads SASEGT. With 6 bases clipped from V and 5 bases from J, the junction kept 5 bases outside the gene matches. The CDR3 spans 13 residues.

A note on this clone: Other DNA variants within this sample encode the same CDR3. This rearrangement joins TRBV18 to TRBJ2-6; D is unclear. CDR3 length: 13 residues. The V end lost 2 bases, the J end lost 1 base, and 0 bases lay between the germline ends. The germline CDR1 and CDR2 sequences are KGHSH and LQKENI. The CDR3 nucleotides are TGTGCCAGCTCACCATCTGGGGCCAACGTCCTGACTTTC. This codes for CASSPSGANVLTF. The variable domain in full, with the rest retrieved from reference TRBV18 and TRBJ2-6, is NAGVMQNPRHLVRRRGQEARLRCSPMKGHSHVYWYRQLPEEGLKFMVYLQKENIIDESGMPKERFSAEFPKEGPSILRIQQVVRGDSAAYFCASSPSGANVLTFGAGSRLTVL.

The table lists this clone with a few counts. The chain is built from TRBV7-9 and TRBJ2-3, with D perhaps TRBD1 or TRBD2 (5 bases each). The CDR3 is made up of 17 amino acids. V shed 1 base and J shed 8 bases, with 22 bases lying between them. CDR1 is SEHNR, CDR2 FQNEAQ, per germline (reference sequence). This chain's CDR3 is CASSLVGVASKEGTQYF. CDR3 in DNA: TGTGCCAGCAGCTTAGTGGGGGTGGCTAGCAAAGAAGGTACGCAGTATTTT. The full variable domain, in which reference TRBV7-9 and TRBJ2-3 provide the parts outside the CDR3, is DTGVSQNPRHKITKRGQNVTFRCDPISEHNRLYWYRQTLGQGPEFLTYFQNEAQLEKSRLLSDRFSAERPKGSFSTLEIQRTEQGDSAMYLCASSLVGVASKEGTQYFGPGTRLTVL.

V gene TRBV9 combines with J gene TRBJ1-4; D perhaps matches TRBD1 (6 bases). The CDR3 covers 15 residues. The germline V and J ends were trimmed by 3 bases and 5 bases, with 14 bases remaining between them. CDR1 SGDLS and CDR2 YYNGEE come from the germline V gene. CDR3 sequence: CASSATGQRNEKLFF. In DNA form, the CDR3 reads TGTGCCAGCAGCGCTACCGGACAGCGAAATGAAAAACTGTTTTTT. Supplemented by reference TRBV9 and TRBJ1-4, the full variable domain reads DSGVTQTPKHLITATGQRVTLRCSPRSGDLSVYWYQQSLDQGLQFLIQYYNGEERAKGNILERFSAQQFPDLHSELNLSSLELGDSALYFCASSATGQRNEKLFFGSGTQLSVL.

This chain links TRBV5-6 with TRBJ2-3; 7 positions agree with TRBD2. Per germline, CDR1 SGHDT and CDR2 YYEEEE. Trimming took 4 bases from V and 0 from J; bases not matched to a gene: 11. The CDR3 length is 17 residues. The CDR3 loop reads CASSQAKSGTSTDTQYF. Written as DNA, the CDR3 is TGTGCCAGCAGCCAAGCTAAGAGCGGGACTAGCACAGATACGCAGTATTTT.

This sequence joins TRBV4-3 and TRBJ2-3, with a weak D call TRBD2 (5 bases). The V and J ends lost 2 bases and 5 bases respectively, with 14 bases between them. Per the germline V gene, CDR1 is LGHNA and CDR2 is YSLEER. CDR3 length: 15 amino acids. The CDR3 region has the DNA TGCGCCAGCAGCCAAACAAGCGGAGCGGAAGATACGCAGTATTTT. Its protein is CASSQTSGAEDTQYF.

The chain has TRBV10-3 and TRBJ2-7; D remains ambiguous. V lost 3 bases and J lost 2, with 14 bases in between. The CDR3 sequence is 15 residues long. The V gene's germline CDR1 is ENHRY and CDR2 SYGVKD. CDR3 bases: TGTGCCATCAGTGACAGTCTCCGAGCCACCTACGAGCAGTACTTC. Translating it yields CAISDSLRATYEQYF.

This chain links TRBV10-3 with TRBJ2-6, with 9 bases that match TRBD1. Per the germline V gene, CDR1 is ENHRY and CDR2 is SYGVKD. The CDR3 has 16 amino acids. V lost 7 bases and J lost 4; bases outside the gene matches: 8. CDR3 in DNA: TGTGCCATCAAACCGGGACAGGGCACAGGGGCCAACGTCCTGACTTTC. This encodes CAIKPGQGTGANVLTF.

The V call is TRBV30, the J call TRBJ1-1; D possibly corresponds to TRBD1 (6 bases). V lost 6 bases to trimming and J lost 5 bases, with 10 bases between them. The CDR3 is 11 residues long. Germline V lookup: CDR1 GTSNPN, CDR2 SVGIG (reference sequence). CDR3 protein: CACTGTTEAFF. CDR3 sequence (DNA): TGTGCCTGCACCGGGACAACTGAAGCTTTCTTT. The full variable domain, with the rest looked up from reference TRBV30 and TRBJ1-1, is SQTIHQWPATLVQPVGSPLSLECTVEGTSNPNLYWYRQAAGRGLQLLFYSVGIGQISSEVPQNLSASRPQDRQFILSSKKLLLSDSGFYLCACTGTTEAFFGQGTRLTVV.

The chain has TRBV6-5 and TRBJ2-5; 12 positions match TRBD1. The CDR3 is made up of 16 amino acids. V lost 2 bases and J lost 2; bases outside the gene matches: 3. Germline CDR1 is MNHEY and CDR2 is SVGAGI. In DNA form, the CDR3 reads TGTGCCAGCAGTTACCGGGACAGGGGGCAGCAAGAGACCCAGTACTTC. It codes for CASSYRDRGQQETQYF.

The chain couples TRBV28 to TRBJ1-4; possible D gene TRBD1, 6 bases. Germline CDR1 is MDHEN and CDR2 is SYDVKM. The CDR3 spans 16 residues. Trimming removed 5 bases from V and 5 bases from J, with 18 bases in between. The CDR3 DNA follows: TGTGCCAGCAGTAAAACAGGGTTGGGTGGGAATGAAAAACTGTTTTTT. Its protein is CASSKTGLGGNEKLFF.

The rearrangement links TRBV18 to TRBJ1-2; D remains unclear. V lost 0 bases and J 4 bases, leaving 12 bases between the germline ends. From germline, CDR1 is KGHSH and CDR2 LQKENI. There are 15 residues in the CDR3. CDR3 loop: CASSPPNLNSYGYTF. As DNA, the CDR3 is TGTGCCAGCTCACCACCAAATCTCAATTCCTATGGCTACACCTTC. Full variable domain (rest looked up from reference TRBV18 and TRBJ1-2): NAGVMQNPRHLVRRRGQEARLRCSPMKGHSHVYWYRQLPEEGLKFMVYLQKENIIDESGMPKERFSAEFPKEGPSILRIQQVVRGDSAAYFCASSPPNLNSYGYTFGSGTRLTVV.

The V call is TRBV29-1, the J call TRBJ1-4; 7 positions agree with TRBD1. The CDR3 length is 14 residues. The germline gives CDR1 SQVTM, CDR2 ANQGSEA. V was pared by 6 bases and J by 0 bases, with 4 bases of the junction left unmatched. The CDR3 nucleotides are TGCAGCGTGCATGACAGGGCAACTAATGAAAAACTGTTTTTT. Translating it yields CSVHDRATNEKLFF.

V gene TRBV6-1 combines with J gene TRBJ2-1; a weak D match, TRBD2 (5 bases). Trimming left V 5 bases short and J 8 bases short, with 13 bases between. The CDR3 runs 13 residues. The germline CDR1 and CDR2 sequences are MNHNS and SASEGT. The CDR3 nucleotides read TGTGCCAGCAGTTTCACGTCGAGGGATGAGCAGTTCTTC. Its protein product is CASSFTSRDEQFF.

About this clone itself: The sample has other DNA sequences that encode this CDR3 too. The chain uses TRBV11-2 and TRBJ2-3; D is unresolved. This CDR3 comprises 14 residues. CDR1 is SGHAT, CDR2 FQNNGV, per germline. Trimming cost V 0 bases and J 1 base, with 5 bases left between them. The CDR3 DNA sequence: TGTGCCAGCAGCTTAGAGGCGGGCACAGATACGCAGTATTTT. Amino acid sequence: CASSLEAGTDTQYF.

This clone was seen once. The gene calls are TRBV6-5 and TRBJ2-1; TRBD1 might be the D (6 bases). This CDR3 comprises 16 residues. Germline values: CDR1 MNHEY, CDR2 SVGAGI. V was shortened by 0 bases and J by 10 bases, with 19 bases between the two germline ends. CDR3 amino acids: CASSYSGRGSRYEQFF. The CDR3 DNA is TGTGCCAGCAGTTACTCAGGCAGGGGAAGTCGATACGAGCAGTTCTTC.

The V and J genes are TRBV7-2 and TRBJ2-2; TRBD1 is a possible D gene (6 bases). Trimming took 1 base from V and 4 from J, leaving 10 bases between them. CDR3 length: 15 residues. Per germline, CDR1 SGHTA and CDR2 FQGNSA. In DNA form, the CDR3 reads TGTGCCAGCAGCTTAGTACAGGGAACCACCGGGGAGCTGTTTTTT. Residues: CASSLVQGTTGELFF.

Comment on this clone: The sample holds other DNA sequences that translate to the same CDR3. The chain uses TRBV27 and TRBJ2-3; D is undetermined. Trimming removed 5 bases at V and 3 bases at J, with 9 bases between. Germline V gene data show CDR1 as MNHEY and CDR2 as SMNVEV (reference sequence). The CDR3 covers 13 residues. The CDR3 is CASSLRRTDTQYF. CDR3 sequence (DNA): TGTGCCAGCAGTCTCCGACGGACAGATACGCAGTATTTT.